This TCR beta chain stems from a study of blood T cells in healthy people across ages. On the study more broadly: Capture via template switching afforded approximately one barcoded beta molecule per two T cells.

Concerning this clonotype: Its target is not known.

Notes on the study in general: The fall in TCR beta diversity per million T cells was roughly linear with age. Naive T cell percentage strongly correlated with TCR beta diversity.

The V end lost 4 bases, the J end lost 4 bases, and 15 bases lay between the germline ends. The germline V gene encodes CDR1 MDHEN and CDR2 SYDVKM. The length of the CDR3 is 15 residues. Together with a sample-barcoded 5' primer, a J-beta primer mix was included in a second PCR lasting about 7 to 12 cycles. TCRdb analysed the 5' RACE reads with MiXCR anew, one entry per CDR3 protein. The sample carries about 1,800,000 distinct CDR3 sequences, 28% recorded once. V and J are TRBV28 and TRBJ2-3; the D is unclear. Sequenced material: blood. The origin of this receptor is a woman aged 25 to 39 in good health. The chain's CDR3 is CASSSRAKTPDTQYF. CDR3 in DNA: TGTGCCAGCAGTTCACGGGCCAAGACCCCAGATACGCAGTATTTT.